This entry describes one T cell receptor beta chain. These data are taken from a study of metastatic and nonmetastatic thyroid tumors. TCRdb reanalyzed the PCR reads via MiXCR. The table lists tens of thousands of clones, about 16% of them singletons. Germline V gene lookup returns CDR1 DFQATT and CDR2 SNEGSKA (reference sequence). Trimming cost V 0 bases and J 0 bases, with 14 bases left between them. The CDR3 is 16 amino acids. Patients underwent thyroid surgery, and none had received any treatment before it. Sample: blood. This TCR came from a female donor with papillary thyroid cancer or a benign thyroid nodule (not recorded which). Some clones in this sample may be carry-over from other donors' samples. The chain couples TRBV20-1 to TRBJ1-1; tentatively, D is TRBD1 (5 bases). DNA of the CDR3: TGCAGTGCTAGAGATTGGCTAACAGGATTGAACACTGAAGCTTTCTTT. This sequence encodes CSARDWLTGLNTEAFF.